These 27 T cell receptor beta chains were sequenced from one sample in a study of PD-L1 blockade in urothelial cancer. The time point is: pretreatment peripheral blood. Libraries were prepared by immunoSEQ multiplex PCR; TCRdb keeps only in-frame clonotypes and omits some of them. Of tens of thousands of clones in the sample, around 90% are singletons; the top ten hold around 1.5%. Material: PBMCs, obtained around atezolizumab (anti-PD-L1) treatment. The receptors derive from a man aged 55 to 70 with urothelial cancer.

This sequence joins TRBV12-1 and TRBJ1-5; TRBD1, the table's D call, lacks a check against the DNA. TRBV12-1 is described as a pseudogene. This CDR3 comprises 15 residues. In nucleotides, the CDR3 is TGTGCCAGCAGCTTTCGCGTTTTGGGCGCTCAGCCCCAGCATTTT. Amino acid sequence: CASSFRVLGAQPQHF.

The chain carries TRBV5-8 and TRBJ2-3; 7 nucleotides line up with TRBD2. V lost 3 bases, J lost 5 bases, and 9 bases stayed unmatched. Germline-derived CDR1 and CDR2 are SGHTS and YDEGEE. This CDR3 region has 15 residues. The CDR3 DNA is TGTGCCAGCAGCTCATCTAGCGGTGGGGGAGATACGCAGTATTTT. It is translated as CASSSSSGGGDTQYF.

This clone was recorded once. This sequence joins TRBV11-2 and TRBJ2-1; tentative D call: TRBD1 (5 bases). The CDR3 runs 14 residues. Germline V gives CDR1 SGHAT, CDR2 FQNNGV. V was trimmed by 0 bases and J by 7 bases, leaving 10 bases between them. CDR3 nucleotide sequence: TGTGCCAGCAGCTTAGAACCTAACAGGAATGAGCAGTTCTTC. Translation: CASSLEPNRNEQFF.

The rearrangement uses TRBV4-3 and TRBJ2-1; the match to TRBD2 covers 7 bases. The length of the CDR3 is 17 residues. V shed 0 bases, J shed 6 bases, and the junction held 11 bases outside the gene matches. The germline V gene encodes CDR1 LGHNA and CDR2 YSLEER. This CDR3 is CASSQDPSGGVLNEQFF. Here the CDR3 DNA reads TGCGCCAGCAGCCAAGATCCCTCGGGGGGAGTACTCAATGAGCAGTTCTTC.

The sample holds one count of this clone. The gene calls are TRBV4-3 and TRBJ2-1, with a weak D call TRBD1 (7 bases). Germline-derived CDR1 and CDR2 are LGHNA and YSLEER. The V end was cut by 1 base, the J end by 4 bases, with 14 bases between. The CDR3 has 16 amino acids. The CDR3 coding sequence is TGCGCCAGCAGCCAAGTTTGGCAGGGGGGATACAATGAGCAGTTCTTC. This gives the protein CASSQVWQGGYNEQFF.

The chain carries TRBV19 and TRBJ2-2, with 8 bases aligning to TRBD1. Germline V gene data show CDR1 as LNHDA and CDR2 as SQIVND (reference sequence). The CDR3 runs to 19 residues. Trimming cost V 4 bases and J 4 bases; bases outside gene matches: 17. CDR3: CASSTFAGQGFFGTGELFF. The CDR3 DNA reads as TGTGCCAGTAGTACCTTCGCAGGACAGGGCTTCTTTGGCACCGGGGAGCTGTTTTTT.

The chain couples TRBV7-2 to TRBJ1-1; TRBD1 matches 8 bases. The CDR3 is 14 amino acids. Trimming cost V 3 bases and J 5 bases; bases outside gene matches: 5. CDR1 and CDR2 (germline): SGHTA, FQGNSA. CDR3 sequence: CASSFQGAETEAFF. The CDR3 DNA follows: TGTGCCAGCAGCTTCCAGGGGGCAGAGACTGAAGCTTTCTTT. Variable domain in full (rest from reference TRBV7-2 and TRBJ1-1): GAGVSQSPSNKVTEKGKDVELRCDPISGHTALYWYRQSLGQGLEFLIYFQGNSAPDKSGLPSDRFSAERTGGSVSTLTIQRTQQEDSAVYLCASSFQGAETEAFFGQGTRLTVV.

The chain joins TRBV6-1 to TRBJ2-5, with TRBD1 as a possible D gene (6 bases). This CDR3 has 16 residues. CDR1 is MNHNS, CDR2 SASEGT, per germline. The ends were cut back, 0 bases at V and 1 base at J, with 12 bases in the middle. This CDR3 reads CASSEAYGTSQETQYF. The CDR3, as DNA: TGTGCCAGCAGTGAAGCTTACGGGACATCCCAAGAGACCCAGTACTTC.

This clone was picked up one time. The chain couples TRBV5-1 to TRBJ2-5, with 12 bases lining up with TRBD2. The CDR3 has 17 residues. V trimming: 4 bases; J trimming: 2 bases; junction bases outside the gene matches: 9. CDR1 is SGHRS and CDR2 is YFSETQ in the germline V gene. The CDR3 nucleotides are TGCGCCAGCAGCCGCTCCACGACTAGCGGGGGACAAGAGACCCAGTACTTC. Translation: CASSRSTTSGGQETQYF.

The chain combines TRBV7-2 with TRBJ2-7, with 12 positions matching TRBD2. Germline loops: CDR1 SGHTA, CDR2 FQGNSA. V lost 5 bases, J lost 6 bases, and 8 bases stayed unmatched. The CDR3 totals 15 residues. CDR3 region: CASSETSGSLGEQYF. The DNA for the CDR3 is TGTGCCAGCAGCGAGACTAGCGGGAGCCTAGGCGAGCAGTACTTC.

This clone has just one count. The chain employs TRBV18 and TRBJ2-7; TRBD2 aligns across 13 bases. Germline CDR1 KGHSH, CDR2 LQKENI. Germline trimming cut 5 bases from V and 5 bases from J; bases unmatched to any gene: 6. This CDR3 is 15 amino acids long. The CDR3 DNA reads TGTGCCAGCTCATGGACTAGCGGGAGCGATGACGAGCAGTACTTC. Its protein product is CASSWTSGSDDEQYF. Complete variable domain (other parts from reference TRBV18 and TRBJ2-7): NAGVMQNPRHLVRRRGQEARLRCSPMKGHSHVYWYRQLPEEGLKFMVYLQKENIIDESGMPKERFSAEFPKEGPSILRIQQVVRGDSAAYFCASSWTSGSDDEQYFGPGTRLTVT.

The chain carries TRBV5-1 and TRBJ2-2, with D uncertain. V was clipped by 4 bases and J by 2 bases, with 12 bases between them. The CDR3 contains 15 residues. Looked up from germline, CDR1 is SGHRS and CDR2 is YFSETQ. The chain's CDR3 is CASSPLVGNTGELFF. The CDR3 nucleotides are TGCGCCAGCAGCCCTCTGGTGGGCAACACCGGGGAGCTGTTTTTT.

V gene TRBV7-2 combines with J gene TRBJ2-7; TRBD2 agrees at 12 bases. Germline loops: CDR1 SGHTA, CDR2 FQGNSA. J was trimmed by 5 bases and V by 2 bases; bases with no gene match: 7. The CDR3 is 16 amino acids. The CDR3 nucleotides are TGTGCCAGCAGCTTAAGAATACTAGCGGGAGGTGACGAGCAGTACTTC. Its protein is CASSLRILAGGDEQYF.

This chain links TRBV9 with TRBJ2-5; maybe TRBD2 (6 bases). V was clipped by 0 bases and J by 2 bases, with 14 bases between them. CDR1 and CDR2 from the germline V gene are SGDLS and YYNGEE. The CDR3 contains 16 residues. CDR3 DNA sequence: TGTGCCAGCAGCGTAGGGAATAGCGGAAGACAAGAGACCCAGTACTTC. This sequence encodes CASSVGNSGRQETQYF.

The chain has TRBV9 and TRBJ2-2; D uncertain. V lost 4 bases, J lost 2 bases, and 15 bases lay in between. In germline, CDR1 is SGDLS, CDR2 YYNGEE. This CDR3 contains 16 residues. This CDR3 reads CASSPLTTPNTGELFF. CDR3 DNA sequence: TGTGCCAGCAGCCCTCTCACTACACCTAACACCGGGGAGCTGTTTTTT.

In DNA, the CDR3 is TGTGCCAGTAGTATCCCACTGGACAGGGGGTATAATGAAAAACTGTTTTTT. This gives the protein CASSIPLDRGYNEKLFF. The chain links TRBV19 to TRBJ1-4; 10 nucleotides align to TRBD1. J gave up 4 bases and V 3 bases, and 8 bases lay outside the gene matches. The CDR3 consists of 17 residues. Germline V gives CDR1 LNHDA, CDR2 SQIVND (reference sequence).

V usage is TRBV5-5 and J usage is TRBJ1-1, with D hard to call. This CDR3 is built from 15 residues. Trimming removed 4 bases from V and 4 bases from J, with 17 bases in between. Germline V gene lookup returns CDR1 SGHKS and CDR2 YYEKEE (reference sequence). CDR3 protein: CASSKEAYGSTEAFF. The CDR3 region has the DNA TGTGCCAGCAGCAAAGAGGCGTATGGGTCCACTGAAGCTTTCTTT.

The chain uses TRBV11-2 and TRBJ1-1, with 9 nucleotides matching TRBD1. The V and J ends lost 5 bases and 12 bases, in that order; junction bases with no gene match: 10. The CDR3 loop spans 13 amino acids. Per germline, CDR1 SGHAT and CDR2 FQNNGV. CDR3 DNA: TGTGCCAGCAGCCTAACCACAGGGGGCAAAACTTTCTTT. Translation gives CASSLTTGGKTFF.

This clone came up a few times. The chain couples TRBV5-6 to TRBJ2-4; 12 bases are shared with TRBD2. This CDR3 contains 19 residues. Germline CDR1 and CDR2: SGHDT and YYEEEE. Losses at the gene ends were 3 bases for V and 0 bases for J; bases not matched to a gene: 10. The CDR3 sequence: CASSSTSGGILLAKNIQYF. CDR3 nucleotide sequence: TGTGCCAGCAGCTCTACTAGCGGGGGGATCCTTCTAGCCAAAAACATTCAGTACTTC.

V gene TRBV28 combines with J gene TRBJ2-3; the D gene is possibly TRBD2 (5 bases). The CDR3 loop spans 12 amino acids. From germline, CDR1 is MDHEN and CDR2 SYDVKM. Trimming removed 6 bases at V and 9 bases at J, with 13 bases between. In DNA, the CDR3 is TGTGCCAGCAGGCAATCTAGCTCGACGCAGTATTTT. Residues: CASRQSSSTQYF.

This clone has just one count. The rearrangement links TRBV6-5 to TRBJ1-5; the match to TRBD1 covers 8 bases. Germline CDR1 and CDR2: MNHEY and SVGAGI. This CDR3 is 15 amino acids long. With 5 bases clipped from V and 4 bases from J, the junction kept 7 bases outside the gene matches. The chain's CDR3 is CASSRDRPTNQPQHF. The CDR3 DNA reads as TGTGCCAGCAGTAGGGACAGGCCAACAAATCAGCCCCAGCATTTT.

The genes are TRBV7-9 and TRBJ2-5, with D unclear. The CDR3 is 15 amino acids. V dropped 1 base and J dropped 2 bases, with 11 bases sitting between them. Germline-derived CDR1 and CDR2 are SEHNR and FQNEAQ (reference sequence). CDR3 in DNA: TGTGCCAGCAGCTTAGGTTCGCCAGGACAAGAGACCCAGTACTTC. It yields the protein CASSLGSPGQETQYF.

In this sample, this clone turned up once. V is TRBV15 and J is TRBJ2-3, with 8 bases fitting TRBD2. This CDR3 comprises 19 residues. Germline V lookup: CDR1 LNHNV, CDR2 YYDKDF (reference sequence). The V segment lost 0 bases and the J segment 0 bases; nucleotides outside the gene matches: 11. CDR3 DNA: TGTGCCACCAGCAGAGATAGGTCGGGCGGGGGGAGGAGCACAGATACGCAGTATTTT. Protein sequence: CATSRDRSGGGRSTDTQYF.

The chain is built from TRBV28 and TRBJ2-1, with 12 positions matching TRBD2. The V gene end was trimmed by 8 bases and the J gene end by 0 bases; junction bases not matched to a gene: 5. This CDR3 contains 16 residues. Germline V gene sequence: CDR1 MDHEN, CDR2 SYDVKM. CDR3 protein: CASGRTSGNSYNEQFF. Here the CDR3 DNA reads TGTGCCAGCGGCCGGACTAGCGGGAACTCCTACAATGAGCAGTTCTTC.

The chain has TRBV19 and TRBJ2-3, with D maybe TRBD2 (7 bases). In germline, CDR1 is LNHDA, CDR2 SQIVND (reference sequence). The CDR3 has 14 amino acids. Trimming stripped 1 base from V and 4 bases from J, with 9 bases between. CDR3 loop: CASSIGGGADTQYF. CDR3 bases: TGTGCCAGTAGTATAGGAGGGGGGGCAGATACGCAGTATTTT.

V usage is TRBV6-5 and J usage is TRBJ2-3; 10 nucleotides align to TRBD1. The CDR3 has 14 residues. Losses at the gene ends were 6 bases for V and 6 bases for J; bases not matched to a gene: 6. The germline gives CDR1 MNHEY, CDR2 SVGAGI. CDR3 nucleotides: TGTGCCAGCAGACAGACAGGGGGCAAGGATACGCAGTATTTT. This codes for CASRQTGGKDTQYF.

The chain employs TRBV28 and TRBJ2-7; 14 positions match TRBD2. With V trimmed by 6 bases and J by 2 bases, 3 bases remained unmatched. The CDR3 contains 15 residues. Germline lookup yields CDR1 MDHEN and CDR2 SYDVKM. As DNA, the CDR3 is TGTGCCAGCAGCCCGGGACTAGCGGGAGCCTACGAGCAGTACTTC. Its protein is CASSPGLAGAYEQYF.